This T cell receptor (beta chain) was sequenced during a study of blood T cell repertoires in COVID-19. Whole-study context: T cells, B-cell-depleted T cells, or PBMCs supplied cDNA or gDNA.

This CDR3 has 21 amino acids. Participants reported their clinical history, and cohort assignment relied on those reports. Profiling relied on immunoSEQ multiplex PCR, and the TCRdb table lists in-frame clones only, not all of them. Among some 220,000 clones listed, around 87% were seen once. The sample comprised PBMCs or T cells enriched from blood (not recorded which). The chain recombines TRBV21-1 with TRBJ2-2; the tabulated D call, TRBD2, remains unverified against the DNA. TRBV21-1 is deemed a pseudogene. This receptor was obtained from a woman between 18 and 29 years old in a cohort exposed to, infected with or recovered from COVID-19 (not recorded which). The CDR3 sequence is CASSKAPEEGTSGPNTGELFF. Here the CDR3 DNA reads TGTGCCAGCAGCAAAGCTCCGGAAGAGGGGACTAGCGGACCGAACACCGGGGAGCTGTTTTTT.